This T cell receptor beta chain originates from a study of blood T cell repertoires in COVID-19. Study summary: Both acute and convalescent COVID-19 samples were obtained from the United States, Italy and Spain. From T cells, B-cell-depleted T cells, or PBMCs came the material, which was cDNA or gDNA.

Those who participated ranged in age from 18 to 89 years and resided in approximately 26 US areas. Some clones are missing from TCRdb's copy, which holds only in-frame ones; the method was immunoSEQ multiplex PCR. The data contain 110,000 to 150,000 clones, around 82% of them singletons. The CDR3 runs 17 residues. Per the germline V gene, CDR1 is MNHEY and CDR2 is SMNVEV (reference sequence). V dropped 0 bases and J dropped 0 bases, with 12 bases sitting between them. The chain is built from TRBV27 and TRBJ2-1; D is ambiguous. The clonotype originates from a woman aged 45-65 years who had recovered from COVID-19. Source material: PBMCs or T cells enriched from blood (not recorded which). The DNA of the CDR3 is TGTGCCAGCAGTTTATCCCCCGCGCTGTCCTCCTACAATGAGCAGTTCTTC. It is translated as CASSLSPALSSYNEQFF.